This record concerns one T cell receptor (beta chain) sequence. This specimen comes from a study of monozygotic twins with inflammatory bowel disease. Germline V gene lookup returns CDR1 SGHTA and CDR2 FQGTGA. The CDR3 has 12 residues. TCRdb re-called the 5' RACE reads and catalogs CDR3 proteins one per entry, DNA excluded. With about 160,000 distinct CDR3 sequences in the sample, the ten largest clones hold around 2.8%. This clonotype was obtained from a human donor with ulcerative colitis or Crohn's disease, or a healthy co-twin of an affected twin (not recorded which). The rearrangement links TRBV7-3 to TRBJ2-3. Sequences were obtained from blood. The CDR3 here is CASAESADTQYF.